Below, 18 T cell receptor beta chains from the same sample are listed, as sequenced in a study of CD8 T cells in ankylosing spondylitis. Notes on the study in general: A TCR beta motif of fewer than ten highly homologous variants appeared characteristic of ankylosing spondylitis blood.

These receptors are not linked to any known antigen. Using its own MiXCR run on the 5' RACE reads, TCRdb lists one record per CDR3 protein. The table has around 140,000 distinct CDR3 sequences, roughly 17% seen once. The sequenced sample was blood, either unsorted or a sorted T cell fraction (not recorded which). The receptor source for this set is a male donor with ankylosing spondylitis.

This rearrangement joins TRBV6-6 to TRBJ2-7; a possible D gene is TRBD2 (6 bases). Germline assignment: CDR1 MNHNY and CDR2 SVGAGI (reference sequence). CDR3 size: 12 residues. With 8 bases removed from V and 2 bases from J, the gap between germline ends came to 10 bases. The CDR3 sequence: CASWDFTYEQYF. The CDR3 region has the DNA TGTGCCAGCTGGGACTTTACCTACGAGCAGTACTTC.

This clonotype has only a few counts. The chain joins TRBV7-9 to TRBJ2-3; 9 nucleotides line up with TRBD1. The V and J ends lost 5 bases and 2 bases, in that order; junction bases with no gene match: 5. CDR3 length equals 15 residues. Per the germline V gene, CDR1 is SEHNR and CDR2 is FQNEAQ (reference sequence). The CDR3 reads CASSPRTGDTDTQYF. As DNA, the CDR3 is TGTGCCAGCAGCCCGAGGACAGGGGACACAGATACGCAGTATTTT.

This clonotype was counted ten times or more. The chain combines TRBV7-3 with TRBJ2-1; D is undetermined. Germline assignment: CDR1 SGHTA and CDR2 FQGTGA. This CDR3 is built from 14 residues. V lost 5 bases to trimming and J lost 7 bases, with 15 bases between them. The CDR3 loop reads CASSHLGLVNEQFF. In nucleotides, the CDR3 is TGTGCCAGCAGCCACCTGGGGTTGGTGAATGAGCAGTTCTTC. The whole variable domain, remainder taken from reference TRBV7-3 and TRBJ2-1, is GAGVSQTPSNKVTEKGKYVELRCDPISGHTALYWYRQSLGQGPEFLIYFQGTGAADDSGLPNDRFFAVRPEGSVSTLKIQRTERGDSAVYLCASSHLGLVNEQFFGPGTRLTVL.

This clonotype showed up just a few times. V is TRBV4-1 and J is TRBJ2-1; TRBD2 aligns across 12 bases. The V gene end was trimmed by 0 bases and the J gene end by 7 bases; junction bases not matched to a gene: 7. Looked up from germline, CDR1 is MGHRA and CDR2 is YSYEKL. The CDR3 runs 17 residues. The DNA of the CDR3 is TGCGCCAGCAGCCAAGACAGACTAGCGGGAGTTGGTAATGAGCAGTTCTTC. It yields the protein CASSQDRLAGVGNEQFF.

The chain uses TRBV5-1 and TRBJ2-1, with D possibly matching TRBD2 (6 bases). This CDR3 contains 18 residues. Germline V gene lookup returns CDR1 SGHRS and CDR2 YFSETQ. V was shortened by 3 bases and J by 0 bases, with 19 bases between the two germline ends. The CDR3 protein is CASSSSPSVPSSYNEQFF. CDR3 sequence (DNA): TGCGCCAGCAGCTCCTCACCTAGCGTCCCGAGCTCCTACAATGAGCAGTTCTTC.

This chain joins TRBV9 and TRBJ1-2, with no clear D. The CDR3 has 16 amino acids. V was shortened by 3 bases and J by 2 bases, with 17 bases between the two germline ends. Germline V gene data show CDR1 as SGDLS and CDR2 as YYNGEE. CDR3 residues: CASSDNKDRRNYGYTF. CDR3 bases: TGTGCCAGCAGCGATAATAAAGATCGGAGAAACTATGGCTACACCTTC.

This clonotype came up a few times. The chain couples TRBV3-1 to TRBJ2-5; 9 bases agree with TRBD2. The trim removed 5 bases at V and 5 bases at J, leaving 6 bases unmatched. The CDR3 loop spans 14 amino acids. Germline CDR1 reads LGHDT; CDR2 reads YNNKEL (reference sequence). The CDR3 nucleotides are TGTGCCAGCAGCTTAGTAGCGGGAGCGGAGACCCAGTACTTC. This sequence encodes CASSLVAGAETQYF.

This clonotype was counted a few times. The gene calls are TRBV7-9 and TRBJ2-2; 7 nucleotides match TRBD2. Germline V gives CDR1 SEHNR, CDR2 FQNEAQ (reference sequence). The J segment lost 6 bases and the V segment lost 5 bases, leaving 6 bases of the junction unmatched. The CDR3 has 14 amino acids. The CDR3 DNA sequence: TGTGCCAGCAGCGGTCCGGCGGGGGCCGGGGAGCTGTTTTTT. Its translation: CASSGPAGAGELFF.

This clonotype was detected only a few times. The CDR3 is CASSVDSQGASYEQYF. As DNA, the CDR3 is TGTGCCAGCAGCGTAGACTCTCAGGGGGCATCCTACGAGCAGTACTTC. V gene TRBV9 combines with J gene TRBJ2-7; TRBD1 aligns across 8 bases. V trimming: 0 bases; J trimming: 1 base; junction bases outside the gene matches: 6. The V gene's germline CDR1 is SGDLS and CDR2 YYNGEE. The CDR3 extends over 16 amino acids.

The chain links TRBV6-1 to TRBJ2-7, with 8 bases that match TRBD1. This CDR3 has 15 amino acids. The V gene's germline CDR1 is MNHNS and CDR2 SASEGT. V gave up 6 bases and J gave up 3 bases; unmatched junction bases: 10. CDR3 residues: CASRLDRGQYYEQYF. DNA of the CDR3: TGTGCCAGCAGACTTGACAGGGGTCAATACTACGAGCAGTACTTC.

This clonotype was seen only a few times. The chain is built from TRBV20-1 and TRBJ1-2, with 7 bases aligning to TRBD1. The CDR3 runs 13 residues. The germline CDR1 and CDR2 sequences are DFQATT and SNEGSKA (reference sequence). J gave up 4 bases and V 4 bases, and 6 bases lay outside the gene matches. The CDR3 DNA is TGCAGTGCTACCCTCAGGGGGGGCTATGGCTACACCTTC. This codes for CSATLRGGYGYTF.

There are many counts of this clonotype. This chain connects TRBV27 to TRBJ2-1, with no clear D. Germline assignment: CDR1 MNHEY and CDR2 SMNVEV (reference sequence). With 6 bases removed from V and 0 bases from J, the gap between germline ends came to 6 bases. This CDR3 comprises 13 residues. CDR3: CASSFSSYNEQFF. The CDR3 DNA reads TGTGCCAGCAGCTTTAGCTCCTACAATGAGCAGTTCTTC.

The sample holds a few counts of this clonotype. This chain joins TRBV27 and TRBJ2-7; D possibly uses TRBD1 or TRBD2 (6 bases each). This CDR3 has 13 residues. The V gene's germline CDR1 is MNHEY and CDR2 SMNVEV (reference sequence). Trimming took off 5 bases at V and 7 bases at J, with 15 bases between the two ends. The CDR3 loop is CASSQRGAEEQYF. The CDR3 DNA sequence: TGTGCCAGCAGTCAGAGGGGGGCGGAAGAGCAGTACTTC.

The rearrangement joins TRBV7-9 to TRBJ2-2; 13 nucleotides agree with TRBD2. Looked up from germline, CDR1 is SEHNR and CDR2 is FQNEAQ (reference sequence). The CDR3 sequence is 17 residues long. Trimming took 1 base from V and 6 from J; bases not matched to a gene: 5. The CDR3 DNA reads TGTGCCAGCAGCTTAGAGGCGACTAGCGGGAGGCCCGGGGAGCTGTTTTTT. It encodes CASSLEATSGRPGELFF.

J is TRBJ2-2 and V is TRBV11-3, with D hard to call. This CDR3 comprises 13 residues. Between the trimmed V and J ends, which lost 6 bases and 7 bases, there was a span of 12 bases. CDR1 SGHNT and CDR2 YENEEA come from the germline V gene. In DNA, the CDR3 is TGTGCCAGCAGTGACTCGGCAGGCGGGGAGCTGTTTTTT. It codes for CASSDSAGGELFF.

There are many counts of this clonotype. This chain connects TRBV5-1 to TRBJ2-7; 10 bases are a match to TRBD1. V was clipped by 5 bases and J by 2 bases; unmatched bases: 4. Germline V gene data show CDR1 as SGHRS and CDR2 as YFSETQ. The CDR3 runs to 14 residues. CDR3 bases: TGCGCCAGCAGTGGGACAGGGGACACCTACGAGCAGTACTTC. Its translation is CASSGTGDTYEQYF.

The chain is built from TRBV24-1 and TRBJ2-1; D is possibly TRBD2 (5 bases). The germline V gene has CDR1 KGHDR and CDR2 SFDVKD. Trimming took 0 bases from V and 9 from J, leaving 8 bases between them. This CDR3 region has 13 residues. In nucleotides, the CDR3 is TGTGCCACCAGTGATTTGAAGGCGGGTGAGCAGTTCTTC. Residues: CATSDLKAGEQFF.

This clonotype is labeled as large. This chain connects TRBV19 to TRBJ2-1, with D perhaps matching TRBD1 (5 bases). The CDR3 runs 15 residues. V was pared by 3 bases and J by 3 bases, with 12 bases between. In germline, CDR1 is LNHDA, CDR2 SQIVND (reference sequence). CDR3 in amino acids: CASSILTGDYNEQFF. CDR3 nucleotides: TGTGCCAGTAGTATTTTAACAGGCGACTACAATGAGCAGTTCTTC.